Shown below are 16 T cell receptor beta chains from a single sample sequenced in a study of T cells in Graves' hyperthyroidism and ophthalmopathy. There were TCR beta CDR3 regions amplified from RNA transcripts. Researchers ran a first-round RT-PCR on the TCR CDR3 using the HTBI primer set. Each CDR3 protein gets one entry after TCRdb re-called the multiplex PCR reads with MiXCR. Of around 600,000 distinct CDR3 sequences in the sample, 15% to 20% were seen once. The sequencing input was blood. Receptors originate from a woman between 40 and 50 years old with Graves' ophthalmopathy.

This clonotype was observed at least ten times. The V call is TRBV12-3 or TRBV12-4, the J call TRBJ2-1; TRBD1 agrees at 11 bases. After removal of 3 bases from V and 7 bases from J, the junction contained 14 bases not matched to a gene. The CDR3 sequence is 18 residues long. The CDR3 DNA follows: TGTGCCAGCAGTTTTATCTTTATAGGGACAGGGGGAGGGAATGAGCAGTTCTTC. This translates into CASSFIFIGTGGGNEQFF.

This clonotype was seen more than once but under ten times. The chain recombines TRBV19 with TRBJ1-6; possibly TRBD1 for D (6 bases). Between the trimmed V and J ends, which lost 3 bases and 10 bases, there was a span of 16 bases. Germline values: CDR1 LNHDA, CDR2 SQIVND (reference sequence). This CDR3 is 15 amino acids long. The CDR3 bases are TGTGCCAGTAGTATTGACCCGACAGGCCGATCACCCCTCCACTTT. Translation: CASSIDPTGRSPLHF.

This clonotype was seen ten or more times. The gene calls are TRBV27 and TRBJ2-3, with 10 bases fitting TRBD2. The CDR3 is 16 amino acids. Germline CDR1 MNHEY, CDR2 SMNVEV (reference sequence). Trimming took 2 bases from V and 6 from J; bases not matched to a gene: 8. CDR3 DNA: TGTGCCAGCAGTTTAACCCCGGGACTAGCGTCCGATACGCAGTATTTT. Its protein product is CASSLTPGLASDTQYF.

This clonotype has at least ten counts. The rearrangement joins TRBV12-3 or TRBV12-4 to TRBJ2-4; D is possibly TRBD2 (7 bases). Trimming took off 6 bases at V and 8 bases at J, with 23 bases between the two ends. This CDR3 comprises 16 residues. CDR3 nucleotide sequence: TGTGCCAGCAGCGATGTGGTAGGGGGGGCGGGATACATTCAGTACTTC. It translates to CASSDVVGGAGYIQYF.

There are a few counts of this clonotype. CDR3 DNA sequence: TGTGCCAGTAGTAACGGACAGTTTACCAATGAGCAGTTCTTC. Its protein product is CASSNGQFTNEQFF. This chain connects TRBV19 to TRBJ2-1, with D maybe TRBD1 (6 bases). Trimming cost V 4 bases and J 6 bases, with 13 bases left between them. This CDR3 comprises 14 residues. The germline CDR1 and CDR2 sequences are LNHDA and SQIVND (reference sequence).

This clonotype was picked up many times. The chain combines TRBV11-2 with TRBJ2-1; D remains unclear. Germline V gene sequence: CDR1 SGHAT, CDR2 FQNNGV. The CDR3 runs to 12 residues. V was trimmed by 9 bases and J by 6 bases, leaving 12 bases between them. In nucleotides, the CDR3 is TGTGCCAGTACCTCGGTGTTCAATGAGCAGTTCTTC. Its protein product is CASTSVFNEQFF.

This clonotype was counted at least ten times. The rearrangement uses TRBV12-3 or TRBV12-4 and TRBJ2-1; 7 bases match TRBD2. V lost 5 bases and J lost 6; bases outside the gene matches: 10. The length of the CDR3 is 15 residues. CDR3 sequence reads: CASSRLAGDINEQFF. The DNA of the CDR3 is TGTGCCAGCAGTCGTTTGGCGGGAGACATCAATGAGCAGTTCTTC.

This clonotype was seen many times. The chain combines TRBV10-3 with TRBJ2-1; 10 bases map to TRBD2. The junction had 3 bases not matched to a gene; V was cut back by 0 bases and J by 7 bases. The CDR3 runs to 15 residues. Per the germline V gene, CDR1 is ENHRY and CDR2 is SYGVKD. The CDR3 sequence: CAISESQREGNEQFF. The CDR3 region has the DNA TGTGCCATCAGTGAGTCGCAGCGGGAGGGTAATGAGCAGTTCTTC.

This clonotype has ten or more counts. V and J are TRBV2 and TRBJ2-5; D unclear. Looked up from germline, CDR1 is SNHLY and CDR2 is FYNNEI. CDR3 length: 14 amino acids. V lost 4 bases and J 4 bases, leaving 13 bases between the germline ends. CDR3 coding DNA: TGTGCCAGCAGTGTGGCAGAACGTACAGAGACCCAGTACTTC. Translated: CASSVAERTETQYF. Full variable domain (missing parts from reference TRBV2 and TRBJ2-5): EPEVTQTPSHQVTQMGQEVILRCVPISNHLYFYWYRQILGQKVEFLVSFYNNEISEKSEIFDDQFSVERPDGSNFTLKIRSTKLEDSAMYFCASSVAERTETQYFGPGTRLLVL.

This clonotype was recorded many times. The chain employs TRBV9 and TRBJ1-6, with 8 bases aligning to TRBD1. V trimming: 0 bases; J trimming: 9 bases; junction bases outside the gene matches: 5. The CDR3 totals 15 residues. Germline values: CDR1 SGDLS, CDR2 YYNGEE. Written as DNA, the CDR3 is TGTGCCAGCAGCGTAGGGGCAGGGGGCCTTTCACCCCTCCACTTT. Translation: CASSVGAGGLSPLHF.

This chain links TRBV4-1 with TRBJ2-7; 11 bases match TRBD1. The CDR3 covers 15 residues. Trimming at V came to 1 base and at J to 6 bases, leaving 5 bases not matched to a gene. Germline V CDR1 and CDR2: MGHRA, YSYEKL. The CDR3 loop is CASSQVRTGGLEQYF. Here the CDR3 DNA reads TGCGCCAGCAGCCAAGTCCGGACAGGGGGCCTCGAGCAGTACTTC.

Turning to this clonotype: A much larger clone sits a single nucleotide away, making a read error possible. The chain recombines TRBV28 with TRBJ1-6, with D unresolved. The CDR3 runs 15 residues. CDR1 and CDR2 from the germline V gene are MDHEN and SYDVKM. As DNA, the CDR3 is TGTGCCAGCAGCGGGCGGGGATTTGATAATCCACCCCTCCACTTT. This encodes CASSGRGFDNPPLHF.

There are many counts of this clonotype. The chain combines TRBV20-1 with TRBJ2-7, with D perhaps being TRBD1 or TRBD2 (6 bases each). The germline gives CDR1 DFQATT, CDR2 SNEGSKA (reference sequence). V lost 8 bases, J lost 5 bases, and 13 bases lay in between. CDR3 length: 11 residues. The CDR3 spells CSTTEGDEQYF. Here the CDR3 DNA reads TGCAGTACCACGGAGGGGGACGAGCAGTACTTC.

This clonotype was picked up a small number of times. The CDR3 protein is CASSLVGFIIPGEQYF. The DNA for the CDR3 is TGTGCCAGCAGCTTAGTGGGTTTTATAATACCTGGCGAGCAGTACTTC. The V gene is TRBV7-2, the J gene TRBJ2-7; unclear D gene. The V end was cut by 1 base, the J end by 6 bases, with 19 bases between. Germline V CDR1 and CDR2: SGHTA, FQGNSA. This CDR3 contains 16 residues.

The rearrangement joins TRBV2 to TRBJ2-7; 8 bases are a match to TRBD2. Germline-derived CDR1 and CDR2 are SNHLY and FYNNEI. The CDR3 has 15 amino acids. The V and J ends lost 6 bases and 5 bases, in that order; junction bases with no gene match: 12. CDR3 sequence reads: CASRPSGSGSDEQYF. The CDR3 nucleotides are TGTGCCAGCAGACCAAGCGGGAGTGGTTCTGACGAGCAGTACTTC.

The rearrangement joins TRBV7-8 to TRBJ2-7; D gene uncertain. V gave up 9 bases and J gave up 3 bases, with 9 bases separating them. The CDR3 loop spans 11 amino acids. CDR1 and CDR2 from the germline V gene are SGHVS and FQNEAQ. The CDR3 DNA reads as TGTGCCAGTACAGATCACTACGAGCAGTACTTC. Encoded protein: CASTDHYEQYF.